This is a list of T cell receptor beta chains from one sample in a study of CD8 T cells in ankylosing spondylitis. TCRdb reprocessed the 5' RACE reads with MiXCR, giving one entry per CDR3 protein. The data show hundreds of thousands of distinct CDR3 sequences, about an eighth seen once. Sequencing was carried out using blood, either unsorted or a sorted T cell fraction (not recorded which). The source of these receptors is a male donor with ankylosing spondylitis. CDR3s include the opening cysteine and the closing phenylalanine or tryptophan. The D gene is left open where the match is weak. A row's size may be missing; if present it is once, few, many or a size class.

CDR3nt: TGCAGTGCTAGAGATCGGAGGTCGGGAGGAGGTGAGCAGTTCTTC
CDR3aa: CSARDRRSGGGEQFF
v_gene: TRBV20-1
abundance: .
d_gene: TRBD2
j_gene: TRBJ2-1

CDR3nt: TGTGCCAGCTTAAGCCCAGGGGGGGCGTCCGGGGAGCTGTTTTTT
CDR3aa: CASLSPGGASGELFF
v_gene: TRBV6-1
abundance: .
d_gene: .
j_gene: TRBJ2-2

CDR3nt: TGTGCCAGCAGTTACTCGGGACTAGCGGGGGGTGCGCAGTATTTT
CDR3aa: CASSYSGLAGGAQYF
v_gene: TRBV6-5
abundance: few
d_gene: TRBD2
j_gene: TRBJ2-3

CDR3nt: TGCAGCGTAACTAGCTCCAATGAGCAGTTCTTC
CDR3aa: CSVTSSNEQFF
v_gene: TRBV29-1
abundance: many
d_gene: .
j_gene: TRBJ2-1

CDR3nt: TGTGCCAGCAGCCCGCAAACAGGGCTGAACACTGAAGCTTTCTTT
CDR3aa: CASSPQTGLNTEAFF
v_gene: TRBV4-2
abundance: .
d_gene: .
j_gene: TRBJ1-1

CDR3nt: TGTGCCAGCAGCTTAACCCCGGAGAATGGCTACACCTTC
CDR3aa: CASSLTPENGYTF
v_gene: TRBV7-3
abundance: many
d_gene: .
j_gene: TRBJ1-2

CDR3nt: TGCAGTGCTAGGGAAGGGACAGGGCGCCACGAGCAGTACTTC
CDR3aa: CSAREGTGRHEQYF
v_gene: TRBV20-1
abundance: .
d_gene: TRBD1
j_gene: TRBJ2-7

CDR3nt: TGTGCCACCAGTGATGGAGGGTGGCTAGCGGGAACCGGGGAGCTGTTTTTT
CDR3aa: CATSDGGWLAGTGELFF
v_gene: TRBV24-1
abundance: few
d_gene: TRBD2
j_gene: TRBJ2-2

CDR3nt: TGTGCCAGCAGGTCTAGGACAGGGGTCAATGAGCAGTTCTTC
CDR3aa: CASRSRTGVNEQFF
v_gene: TRBV5-5
abundance: .
d_gene: TRBD1
j_gene: TRBJ2-1

CDR3nt: TGTGCCAGCAGTTTAATGGAAGGCACCACTGAAGCTTTCTTT
CDR3aa: CASSLMEGTTEAFF
v_gene: TRBV12-3/TRBV12-4
abundance: few
d_gene: .
j_gene: TRBJ1-1

CDR3nt: TGTGCCAGCAGGCACAACCGGGGGTATGGCTACACCTTC
CDR3aa: CASRHNRGYGYTF
v_gene: TRBV6-2/TRBV6-3
abundance: .
d_gene: .
j_gene: TRBJ1-2

CDR3nt: TGTGCCAGCAAGCGGCTCACGGAGGCCAATGAGCAGTTCTTC
CDR3aa: CASKRLTEANEQFF
v_gene: TRBV12-3/TRBV12-4
abundance: many
d_gene: .
j_gene: TRBJ2-1

CDR3nt: TGCAGCGTTAAGGACAGGGGAGAAAAACTGTTTTTT
CDR3aa: CSVKDRGEKLFF
v_gene: TRBV29-1
abundance: medium-sized
d_gene: TRBD1
j_gene: TRBJ1-4

CDR3nt: TGCAGTGCCGCCGTGGGACGGCTGAACTATGGCTACACCTTC
CDR3aa: CSAAVGRLNYGYTF
v_gene: TRBV20-1
abundance: many
d_gene: .
j_gene: TRBJ1-2

CDR3nt: TGCAGTGCTAGAATAGCGGGAAGTCAAGAGACCCAGTACTTC
CDR3aa: CSARIAGSQETQYF
v_gene: TRBV20-1
abundance: .
d_gene: TRBD2
j_gene: TRBJ2-5

CDR3nt: TGTGCCAGCAGCTTGTCCCCCATCTCTAGCGGGGGTACGCAGTATTTT
CDR3aa: CASSLSPISSGGTQYF
v_gene: TRBV5-6
abundance: .
d_gene: TRBD2
j_gene: TRBJ2-3

CDR3nt: TGTGCCAGCAGCTTACGGGACAGGGGGAACGAGCAGTACTTC
CDR3aa: CASSLRDRGNEQYF
v_gene: TRBV7-9
abundance: few
d_gene: TRBD1
j_gene: TRBJ2-7

CDR3nt: TGTGCCAGCAGCCGGAGAGCGGCCAGCTCCTACAATGAGCAGTTCTTC
CDR3aa: CASSRRAASSYNEQFF
v_gene: TRBV5-6
abundance: .
d_gene: .
j_gene: TRBJ2-1

CDR3nt: TGTGCCAGCAGTGAACAGTGGATTCAGTACTTC
CDR3aa: CASSEQWIQYF
v_gene: TRBV6-1
abundance: .
d_gene: .
j_gene: TRBJ2-4

CDR3nt: TGCAGTGCTACGGGCCTGACAGGCAACACTGAAGCTTTCTTT
CDR3aa: CSATGLTGNTEAFF
v_gene: TRBV20-1
abundance: .
d_gene: .
j_gene: TRBJ1-1

CDR3nt: TGTGCCAGTTATTACTCTGGGGCCAACGTCCTGACTTTC
CDR3aa: CASYYSGANVLTF
v_gene: TRBV6-5
abundance: .
d_gene: .
j_gene: TRBJ2-6

CDR3nt: TGTGCCAGCAGCCGACTAGCGGGGGGGCAGAATGAGCAGTTCTTC
CDR3aa: CASSRLAGGQNEQFF
v_gene: TRBV7-3
abundance: once
d_gene: TRBD2
j_gene: TRBJ2-1

CDR3nt: TGTGCCAGCAGTGTCGGCGGAACCTACGAGCAGTACTTC
CDR3aa: CASSVGGTYEQYF
v_gene: TRBV25-1
abundance: few
d_gene: .
j_gene: TRBJ2-7

CDR3nt: TGCAGTGCTAACAGGGGACCCGGGGAGCTGTTTTTT
CDR3aa: CSANRGPGELFF
v_gene: TRBV20-1
abundance: many
d_gene: TRBD1
j_gene: TRBJ2-2

CDR3nt: TGTGCCAGCAGCCAAGACCACTCCTACAATGAGCAGTTCTTC
CDR3aa: CASSQDHSYNEQFF
v_gene: TRBV6-1
abundance: few
d_gene: .
j_gene: TRBJ2-1

CDR3nt: TGTGCCACCAGCAGAGATAATAGGGACGGGGAGCTGTTTTTT
CDR3aa: CATSRDNRDGELFF
v_gene: TRBV15
abundance: .
d_gene: .
j_gene: TRBJ2-2

CDR3nt: TGCAGTGCTAGGACTAGCTCGAACACCGGGGAGCTGTTTTTT
CDR3aa: CSARTSSNTGELFF
v_gene: TRBV20-1
abundance: many
d_gene: TRBD2
j_gene: TRBJ2-2

CDR3nt: TGCGCCAGCAGTGATCAAGGACTAGCGACGCACGAGCAGTACTTC
CDR3aa: CASSDQGLATHEQYF
v_gene: TRBV10-1
abundance: .
d_gene: TRBD2
j_gene: TRBJ2-7

CDR3nt: TGCGCCAGCAGCCAAGATGGGAGCTCTGGATCACCCCTCCACTTT
CDR3aa: CASSQDGSSGSPLHF
v_gene: TRBV4-3
abundance: .
d_gene: .
j_gene: TRBJ1-6

CDR3nt: TGCGCCAGCAGCTTGGTCGGTATGGGCAGGGCGGACAATGAGCAGTTCTTC
CDR3aa: CASSLVGMGRADNEQFF
v_gene: TRBV5-1
abundance: few
d_gene: .
j_gene: TRBJ2-1

CDR3nt: TGTGCCAGCAGTCGGACGCTCAGGAACACTGAAGCTTTCTTT
CDR3aa: CASSRTLRNTEAFF
v_gene: TRBV7-2
abundance: many
d_gene: .
j_gene: TRBJ1-1

CDR3nt: TGTGCCAGCAGCCCCGGGACTAGCGGTGAAGAGACCCAGTACTTC
CDR3aa: CASSPGTSGEETQYF
v_gene: TRBV5-8
abundance: many
d_gene: TRBD2
j_gene: TRBJ2-5

CDR3nt: TGCAGTGCTAAGGGACTAGCGCTGACAGATACGCAGTATTTT
CDR3aa: CSAKGLALTDTQYF
v_gene: TRBV20-1
abundance: .
d_gene: TRBD2
j_gene: TRBJ2-3

CDR3nt: TGCGCCAGCAGCACGGGACAGGGGGCTTACGAGCAGTACTTC
CDR3aa: CASSTGQGAYEQYF
v_gene: TRBV5-1
abundance: many
d_gene: TRBD1
j_gene: TRBJ2-7

CDR3nt: TGCAGTGCTAGAGATGCCCTCGGGACAGCGAGCACAGATACGCAGTATTTT
CDR3aa: CSARDALGTASTDTQYF
v_gene: TRBV20-1
abundance: .
d_gene: TRBD1
j_gene: TRBJ2-3

CDR3nt: TGCAGTTATACCTCCCCGACTAGCGGGAGTGATACGCAGTATTTT
CDR3aa: CSYTSPTSGSDTQYF
v_gene: TRBV20-1
abundance: .
d_gene: TRBD2
j_gene: TRBJ2-3

CDR3nt: TGCAGTGCTAGTGGGGGGACAGGAGTACTGGAGCAGTACTTC
CDR3aa: CSASGGTGVLEQYF
v_gene: TRBV20-1
abundance: many
d_gene: TRBD1
j_gene: TRBJ2-7